Each of the 13 T cell receptor beta chains below was sequenced from the same sample in a study of blood T cell repertoires in COVID-19. Profiled with immunoSEQ multiplex PCR; TCRdb holds only in-frame clones, not every one. Among a few hundred thousand clones, 91% were seen once, and the ten largest hold approximately 1.3%. What was sequenced was PBMCs or T cells enriched from blood (not recorded which). The receptors originated from a human donor in a cohort exposed to, infected with or recovered from COVID-19 (not recorded which). The donor label of this sample is uncertain.

The chain joins TRBV4-2 to TRBJ2-3, with a weak D call TRBD2 (6 bases). The CDR3 runs to 14 residues. Trimming cost V 1 base and J 4 bases, with 9 bases left between them. From germline, CDR1 is LGHNA and CDR2 YNFKEQ. The CDR3 region is CASSQGDSSDTQYF. In DNA, the CDR3 is TGTGCCAGCAGCCAAGGGGACTCCTCAGATACGCAGTATTTT.

CDR3 amino acids: CASSLGGTGAYEQYF. In DNA form, the CDR3 reads TGCGCCAGCAGCTTGGGAGGGACAGGAGCCTACGAGCAGTACTTC. V and J are TRBV5-1 and TRBJ2-7; 8 bases agree with TRBD1. CDR3 length: 15 amino acids. Germline assignment: CDR1 SGHRS and CDR2 YFSETQ. The V gene end was trimmed by 0 bases and the J gene end by 2 bases; junction bases not matched to a gene: 4.

V gene TRBV19 combines with J gene TRBJ1-2, with 9 bases lining up with TRBD1. From germline, CDR1 is LNHDA and CDR2 SQIVND (reference sequence). With 3 bases clipped from V and 7 bases from J, the junction kept 3 bases outside the gene matches. The CDR3 is 13 residues long. The chain's CDR3 is CASSIQQGAGYTF. The DNA for the CDR3 is TGTGCCAGTAGTATTCAACAGGGGGCTGGCTACACCTTC.

The chain couples TRBV30 to TRBJ1-5, with no clear D. CDR1 and CDR2 (germline): GTSNPN, SVGIG (reference sequence). This CDR3 spans 13 amino acids. Between the trimmed V and J ends, which lost 1 base and 7 bases, there was a span of 11 bases. The CDR3 reads CAWSDGVGQPQHF. The CDR3 coding sequence is TGTGCCTGGAGTGACGGGGTTGGGCAGCCCCAGCATTTT.

This clone was seen more than once but under ten times. This sequence joins TRBV11-2 and TRBJ1-6; D is uncertain. The V and J ends lost 5 bases and 11 bases respectively, with 13 bases between them. This CDR3 comprises 13 residues. CDR1 is SGHAT, CDR2 FQNNGV, per germline. Written as DNA, the CDR3 is TGTGCCAGCAGCCTCGCCCGGGAAGCACCCCTCCACTTT. Translation: CASSLAREAPLHF.

This clone was detected only a few times. The chain employs TRBV3-1 (or the pseudogene TRBV3-2) and TRBJ2-7; 8 bases match TRBD2. The germline V gene encodes CDR1 LGHDT and CDR2 YNNKEL (reference sequence). V trimming: 1 base; J trimming: 3 bases; junction bases outside the gene matches: 5. The length of the CDR3 is 15 residues. The CDR3 here is CASSQGERGLYEQYF. CDR3 DNA: TGTGCCAGCAGCCAAGGGGAGCGGGGGCTCTACGAGCAGTACTTC.

The rearrangement joins TRBV14 to TRBJ1-1, with D unresolved. Germline V gene sequence: CDR1 SGHDN, CDR2 FVKESK. Trimming took 1 base from V and 0 from J, leaving 6 bases between them. The CDR3 spans 14 residues. The CDR3 sequence: CASSQAVMNTEAFF. CDR3 coding DNA: TGTGCCAGCAGCCAAGCGGTTATGAACACTGAAGCTTTCTTT.

This chain connects TRBV6-5 to TRBJ2-7; 8 nucleotides align to TRBD2. The CDR3 spans 14 residues. From germline, CDR1 is MNHEY and CDR2 SVGAGI. V dropped 8 bases and J dropped 0; count of bases not matched to a gene: 6. The CDR3 reads CASSFAGGSYEQYF. CDR3 nucleotides: TGTGCCAGCTCGTTCGCGGGGGGCTCCTACGAGCAGTACTTC.

This sequence joins TRBV24-1 and TRBJ2-7, with TRBD2 matching over 10 bases. From germline, CDR1 is KGHDR and CDR2 SFDVKD. This CDR3 region has 13 residues. V trimming: 7 bases; J trimming: 5 bases; junction bases outside the gene matches: 4. The CDR3 coding sequence is TGTGCCACCAGAGCCGGGACTAGCGACGAGCAGTACTTC. Protein sequence: CATRAGTSDEQYF.

The rearrangement uses TRBV7-6 and TRBJ2-2; TRBD1 matches at 8 bases. After removal of 2 bases from V and 7 bases from J, the junction contained 6 bases not matched to a gene. In germline, CDR1 is SGHVS, CDR2 FNYEAQ. The CDR3 runs 15 residues. The CDR3 DNA reads as TGTGCCAGCAGCTTATTCAGGGGGCTGGGCGGGGAGCTGTTTTTT. Its translation: CASSLFRGLGGELFF.

This chain connects TRBV27 to TRBJ2-7; D is unresolved. The CDR3 contains 10 residues. V dropped 8 bases and J dropped 4 bases, with 6 bases sitting between them. CDR1 and CDR2 from the germline V gene are MNHEY and SMNVEV (reference sequence). The CDR3 here is CASGLYEQYF. The CDR3 DNA follows: TGTGCCAGCGGTCTATACGAGCAGTACTTC.

The chain has TRBV10-3 and TRBJ2-7; 11 bases are shared with TRBD1. Germline assignment: CDR1 ENHRY and CDR2 SYGVKD. V trimming: 3 bases; J trimming: 0 bases; junction bases outside the gene matches: 7. This CDR3 is built from 17 residues. CDR3 region: CAISDGGGQGVSYEQYF. The DNA of the CDR3 is TGTGCCATCAGTGATGGAGGGGGACAGGGGGTCTCCTACGAGCAGTACTTC.

The chain combines TRBV30 with TRBJ1-5; 8 bases are a match to TRBD1. CDR3 length: 13 residues. With V trimmed by 1 base and J by 7 bases, 3 bases remained unmatched. Germline lookup yields CDR1 GTSNPN and CDR2 SVGIG (reference sequence). CDR3 loop: CAWSEDRDQPQHF. The CDR3 nucleotides read TGTGCCTGGAGTGAGGACAGGGACCAGCCCCAGCATTTT.